The T cell receptor beta chain described here comes from a study of long-term antiretroviral therapy in people with HIV. Study-level information: In the earliest collections, sampling predates the 2015 immediate-ART recommendation by about a decade. Study results and caveats: Post-ART, diversity grew, though it stayed under transplant donor control levels. Repertoires looked antigen-experienced, with only a slight naive shift after ART.

All participants with HIV were treated in the United States. The CDR3 runs to 18 residues. Trimming took 0 bases from V and 0 from J, leaving 16 bases between them. Germline V gives CDR1 SGHTS, CDR2 YDEGEE. Worth noting for this clone: Its target is not known.

Survey-level immunoSEQ v3.0 assays were run. Sequencing was performed with immunoSEQ multiplex PCR; in TCRdb, only in-frame clones are kept and a portion is missing. This table has some 19,000 clones, around 78% appearing once. The receptor's source is a man aged 50 or older with HIV. Sequences were derived from unsorted PBMCs, sampled 2.2 years after starting antiretroviral therapy. The V call is TRBV5-8, the J call TRBJ1-5; unclear D gene. The CDR3 reads CASSLAPFDIRSNQPQHF. The CDR3 nucleotides are TGTGCCAGCAGCTTGGCCCCATTCGACATCCGTAGCAATCAGCCCCAGCATTTT. The variable domain in full, with the rest retrieved from reference TRBV5-8 and TRBJ1-5, is EAGVTQSPTHLIKTRGQQATLRCSPISGHTSVYWYQQALGLGLQFLLWYDEGEERNRGNFPPRFSGRQFPNYSSELNVNALELEDSALYLCASSLAPFDIRSNQPQHFGDGTRLSIL.